This T cell receptor (beta chain) was retrieved from a study of blood T cell repertoires in COVID-19. On the study more broadly: Researchers got acute and convalescent COVID-19 samples from the United States, Italy and Spain.

With 1 base removed from V and 3 bases from J, the gap between germline ends came to 16 bases. The length of the CDR3 is 17 residues. Germline CDR1 is SGHTA and CDR2 is FQGNSA. The authors' processing: Estimated nucleated cell counts came from reference gene primer amplification. Libraries were prepared by immunoSEQ multiplex PCR; TCRdb keeps only in-frame clonotypes and omits some of them. For V, J and clone size, that table is used; D and trimming come from the DNA. The repertoire has approximately 220,000 clones, roughly 85% of them found once; the top ten carry roughly 2.6%. The chain has TRBV7-2 and TRBJ2-1; D is possibly TRBD2 (6 bases). Source material: peripheral blood. This clonotype was obtained from a man aged 50-59 years who had recovered from COVID-19. CDR3 in amino acids: CASSLVVLEGRYNEQFF. CDR3 bases: TGTGCCAGCAGCTTAGTGGTTTTGGAGGGACGCTACAATGAGCAGTTCTTC.